The 24 T cell receptor beta chains presented below share a single source sample, sequenced in a study of OX40 agonist ivuxolimab in advanced cancers. The data were produced by immunoSEQ multiplex PCR, yet TCRdb's version contains in-frame clones alone and is incomplete. The repertoire consists of 14,000 or so clones, with about four fifths occurring once and the leading ten covering roughly 14%. The sample was CD4+ or CD8+ T cells sorted from blood, taken in a trial of the OX40 agonist ivuxolimab. The receptor set was obtained from an adult with an advanced solid tumor such as melanoma, head and neck, liver or kidney cancer.

This clone showed up just once. The chain combines TRBV27 with TRBJ2-3; 11 bases match TRBD2. J gave up 4 bases and V 5 bases, and 5 bases lay outside the gene matches. This CDR3 has 15 amino acids. CDR1 is MNHEY and CDR2 is SMNVEV in the germline V gene (reference sequence). CDR3 loop: CASSPGTSGSDTQYF. The DNA of the CDR3 is TGTGCCAGCAGTCCGGGGACTAGCGGTTCAGATACGCAGTATTTT.

The chain couples TRBV4-1 to TRBJ2-5; 7 nucleotides line up with TRBD1. Trimming removed 1 base from V and 3 bases from J; junction bases left unmatched: 5. Germline V lookup: CDR1 MGHRA, CDR2 YSYEKL. This CDR3 spans 15 amino acids. The CDR3 loop is CASSQGGTDKETQYF. CDR3 bases: TGCGCCAGCAGCCAAGGGGGGACAGATAAAGAGACCCAGTACTTC.

The V gene is TRBV6-5, the J gene TRBJ1-2; 8 positions match TRBD1. CDR3 length: 14 residues. Germline V gives CDR1 MNHEY, CDR2 SVGAGI. Losses at the gene ends were 5 bases for V and 5 bases for J; bases not matched to a gene: 7. The CDR3 sequence: CASSERGTGYGYTF. The CDR3, as DNA: TGTGCCAGCAGTGAAAGGGGGACAGGTTATGGCTACACCTTC.

V is TRBV9 and J is TRBJ1-2, with 7 bases that match TRBD1. CDR3 size: 14 residues. The junction had 9 bases not matched to a gene; V was cut back by 5 bases and J by 5 bases. From germline, CDR1 is SGDLS and CDR2 YYNGEE. The CDR3 here is CASRDDRDGYGYTF. Here the CDR3 DNA reads TGTGCCAGCAGAGACGACAGGGACGGGTATGGCTACACCTTC.

The rearrangement links TRBV30 to TRBJ1-6; TRBD1 matches 9 bases. Per the germline V gene, CDR1 is GTSNPN and CDR2 is SVGIG (reference sequence). CDR3 length: 14 residues. J gave up 8 bases and V 3 bases, and 5 bases lay outside the gene matches. DNA for the CDR3: TGTGCCTGGAGCTCAGGACAGGGGTATTCACCCCTCCACTTT. It is translated as CAWSSGQGYSPLHF.

The rearrangement joins TRBV29-1 to TRBJ2-7, with 12 bases lining up with TRBD2. The CDR3 consists of 13 residues. After removal of 6 bases from V and 3 bases from J, the junction contained 3 bases not matched to a gene. Germline V gene data show CDR1 as SQVTM and CDR2 as ANQGSEA. DNA for the CDR3: TGCAGCGTCTGGACTAGCGGGGACTACGAGCAGTACTTC. Residues: CSVWTSGDYEQYF.

This chain links TRBV27 with TRBJ1-1, with TRBD1 as a possible D gene (6 bases). V gave up 0 bases and J gave up 3 bases, with 8 bases separating them. Germline V gene data show CDR1 as MNHEY and CDR2 as SMNVEV (reference sequence). The CDR3 has 14 residues. The CDR3 sequence: CASSLSQGYTEAFF. CDR3 nucleotide sequence: TGTGCCAGCAGTTTATCGCAGGGGTACACTGAAGCTTTCTTT.

V and J are TRBV5-4 and TRBJ2-2; a possible D gene is TRBD2 (5 bases). The ends were cut back, 4 bases at V and 7 bases at J, with 11 bases in the middle. The CDR3 sequence is 13 residues long. CDR1 and CDR2 from the germline V gene are SGHNT and YYREEE (reference sequence). CDR3: CASSPWRVGELFF. The CDR3 DNA reads TGTGCCAGCAGCCCCTGGCGGGTCGGGGAGCTGTTTTTT. Complete variable domain (other parts from reference TRBV5-4 and TRBJ2-2): ETGVTQSPTHLIKTRGQQVTLRCSSQSGHNTVSWYQQALGQGPQFIFQYYREEENGRGNFPPRFSGLQFPNYSSELNVNALELDDSALYLCASSPWRVGELFFGEGSRLTVL.

The chain couples TRBV5-1 to TRBJ2-1; D gene uncertain. Germline loops: CDR1 SGHRS, CDR2 YFSETQ. Trimming took 0 bases from V and 1 from J, leaving 8 bases between them. The CDR3 contains 15 residues. The CDR3 sequence is CASSLDRGSYNEQFF. The CDR3, as DNA: TGCGCCAGCAGCTTGGACCGCGGTTCCTACAATGAGCAGTTCTTC.

This sequence joins TRBV27 and TRBJ1-1; TRBD1 might be the D (5 bases). The CDR3 is 14 residues long. Germline V gene lookup returns CDR1 MNHEY and CDR2 SMNVEV (reference sequence). V was pared by 6 bases and J by 11 bases, with 22 bases between. This CDR3 is CASSSGTGALRAFF. The CDR3 DNA sequence: TGTGCCAGCAGCTCCGGGACTGGGGCCCTGAGGGCTTTCTTT.

The chain joins TRBV27 to TRBJ2-7; 7 bases fit TRBD2. This CDR3 is built from 11 residues. Losses at the gene ends were 6 bases for V and 7 bases for J; bases not matched to a gene: 3. CDR1 is MNHEY, CDR2 SMNVEV, per germline (reference sequence). In DNA, the CDR3 is TGTGCCAGCAGAGAAGCGGGGGAGCAGTACTTC. This translates into CASREAGEQYF.

The chain has TRBV5-1 and TRBJ2-3, with unresolved D. The length of the CDR3 is 12 residues. The ends were cut back, 4 bases at V and 2 bases at J, with 5 bases in the middle. The germline V gene encodes CDR1 SGHRS and CDR2 YFSETQ. DNA for the CDR3: TGCGCCAGCAGCCACCCCACAGATACGCAGTATTTT. Translating it yields CASSHPTDTQYF.

The chain recombines TRBV5-1 with TRBJ2-7; possible D gene TRBD2, 6 bases. Trimming left V 3 bases short and J 3 bases short, with 13 bases between. From germline, CDR1 is SGHRS and CDR2 YFSETQ. CDR3 size: 14 residues. CDR3 sequence (DNA): TGCGCCAGCAGCTCCCCCGGGACTGACTACGAGCAGTACTTC. It codes for CASSSPGTDYEQYF.

This chain connects TRBV7-9 to TRBJ2-5, with 8 bases that match TRBD1. This CDR3 region has 15 residues. V lost 4 bases to trimming and J lost 4 bases; unmatched junction nucleotides: 8. The germline gives CDR1 SEHNR, CDR2 FQNEAQ (reference sequence). In DNA, the CDR3 is TGTGCCAGCAGCTCCCCGGACAGGGAGAGAGAGACCCAGTACTTC. The encoded protein is CASSSPDRERETQYF.

The chain links TRBV5-1 to TRBJ2-7; D possibly corresponds to TRBD2 (6 bases). Per germline, CDR1 SGHRS and CDR2 YFSETQ. Between the trimmed V and J ends, which lost 7 bases and 7 bases, there was a span of 12 bases. The CDR3 is made up of 11 amino acids. The DNA for the CDR3 is TGCGCCAGCCAAGCCGGGACTGAGCAGTACTTC. Encoded protein: CASQAGTEQYF.

CDR3 DNA: TGTGCCAGCAGTGAAGGCGGGGCAGGGTCCTACGAGCAGTACTTC. Its protein is CASSEGGAGSYEQYF. The gene calls are TRBV6-1 and TRBJ2-7; tentatively, D is TRBD2 (6 bases). The germline V and J ends were trimmed by 1 base and 1 base, with 11 bases remaining between them. Germline CDR1 MNHNS, CDR2 SASEGT. CDR3 size: 15 residues.

V usage is TRBV2 and J usage is TRBJ1-6; D gene unclear. V lost 4 bases and J lost 13, with 8 bases in between. Germline values: CDR1 SNHLY, CDR2 FYNNEI. The CDR3 is 11 amino acids. The CDR3 nucleotides are TGTGCCAGCAGTGTTGGTTGGCCCCTCCACTTT. Translation gives CASSVGWPLHF.

This chain connects TRBV27 to TRBJ2-1; 10 nucleotides align to TRBD1. This CDR3 comprises 16 residues. Germline V gene lookup returns CDR1 MNHEY and CDR2 SMNVEV (reference sequence). J gave up 5 bases and V 2 bases, and 6 bases lay outside the gene matches. The CDR3 nucleotides read TGTGCCAGCAGTTTAGGGACAGGGGATTGGGACAATGAGCAGTTCTTC. The encoded protein is CASSLGTGDWDNEQFF.

The chain links TRBV6-1 to TRBJ1-1; 8 bases line up with TRBD1. This CDR3 is built from 12 residues. Unmatched junction bases numbered 7, after V lost 11 bases and J lost 5 bases. The V gene's germline CDR1 is MNHNS and CDR2 SASEGT. Here the CDR3 DNA reads TGTGCCGGATGGACAGGGCAAACTGAAGCTTTCTTT. Translation gives CAGWTGQTEAFF.

The V gene is TRBV19, the J gene TRBJ2-7; 8 bases line up with TRBD1. V lost 3 bases and J lost 6; bases outside the gene matches: 10. The CDR3 has 15 amino acids. The germline V gene has CDR1 LNHDA and CDR2 SQIVND (reference sequence). CDR3 DNA sequence: TGTGCCAGTAGTATCCCAGGGGGCGCAAGGGGCGAGCAGTACTTC. Its protein is CASSIPGGARGEQYF.

This chain joins TRBV6-5 and TRBJ2-1; a possible D gene is TRBD2 (6 bases). Trimming took 7 bases from V and 4 from J, leaving 17 bases between them. The CDR3 totals 15 residues. CDR1 is MNHEY, CDR2 SVGAGI, per germline. DNA for the CDR3: TGTGCCAGCAAATCTGCCGAAAGCGGGTACAATGAGCAGTTCTTC. This codes for CASKSAESGYNEQFF.

This clone was seen a handful of times. The chain combines TRBV4-1 with TRBJ1-3; TRBD1 is a possible D gene (6 bases). Germline-derived CDR1 and CDR2 are MGHRA and YSYEKL. The CDR3 covers 12 residues. V was shortened by 3 bases and J by 8 bases, with 8 bases between the two germline ends. The CDR3 region has the DNA TGCGCCAGCAGCCAGGGGGCAGACACCATATATTTT. The encoded protein is CASSQGADTIYF.

This clone occurred a few times. J is TRBJ1-5 and V is TRBV7-6; possibly TRBD1 for D (5 bases). The CDR3 loop spans 15 amino acids. The germline gives CDR1 SGHVS, CDR2 FNYEAQ. Trimming removed 3 bases from V and 5 bases from J, with 14 bases in between. The CDR3 region has the DNA TGTGCCAGCAGCTTTGGGGCAGGGATCGATCAGCCCCAGCATTTT. It codes for CASSFGAGIDQPQHF. Looking up the rest from reference TRBV7-6 and TRBJ1-5 gives the full variable domain: GAGVSQSPRYKVTKRGQDVALRCDPISGHVSLYWYRQALGQGPEFLTYFNYEAQQDKSGLPNDRFSAERPEGSISTLTIQRTEQRDSAMYRCASSFGAGIDQPQHFGDGTRLSIL.

The rearrangement uses TRBV27 and TRBJ2-1; 9 bases map to TRBD1. Germline values: CDR1 MNHEY, CDR2 SMNVEV (reference sequence). V dropped 5 bases and J dropped 0; count of bases not matched to a gene: 11. CDR3 length: 18 residues. CDR3 protein: CASSDQYRGPSSYNEQFF. The CDR3 coding sequence is TGTGCCAGCAGTGACCAATACAGGGGGCCGAGCTCCTACAATGAGCAGTTCTTC.